These 14 T cell receptor beta chains share one sample of origin, sequenced in a study of cytomegalovirus exposure and HLA in healthy donors. Use of 60 Vbeta and 13 Jbeta primers characterized the PCR. Sequencing used immunoSEQ multiplex PCR; TCRdb keeps in-frame clones, though not all of them. In the table there are about 160,000 clones, roughly 70% of which are singletons. The sequencing sample was made of PBMCs. Receptor source: a woman aged 50 to 60 in good health and CMV-seropositive.

The V gene is TRBV2, the J gene TRBJ2-7; D might be TRBD1 (6 bases). The germline V gene has CDR1 SNHLY and CDR2 FYNNEI. Trimming removed 3 bases at V and 6 bases at J, with 9 bases between. This CDR3 is 12 amino acids long. CDR3 DNA sequence: TGTGCCAGCAGTGAGGGGGCAGGCGAGCAGTACTTC. Amino acid sequence: CASSEGAGEQYF.

This chain uses TRBV19 with TRBJ1-6; D may be TRBD1 (5 bases). V was cut by 1 base and J by 4 bases, with 5 bases left in between. Germline V lookup: CDR1 LNHDA, CDR2 SQIVND (reference sequence). This CDR3 is built from 14 residues. The CDR3 region is CASSIGQYNSPLHF. The CDR3 DNA reads as TGTGCCAGTAGTATAGGACAGTATAATTCACCCCTCCACTTT.

The V and J genes are TRBV2 and TRBJ1-6, with D perhaps TRBD1 (5 bases). Germline V gene data show CDR1 as SNHLY and CDR2 as FYNNEI. The CDR3 contains 14 residues. Trimming cost V 6 bases and J 8 bases, with 14 bases left between them. The CDR3 protein is CASRTRRGDSPLHF. CDR3 nucleotide sequence: TGTGCCAGCAGGACAAGAAGGGGTGATTCACCCCTCCACTTT.

V usage is TRBV10-1 and J usage is TRBJ2-1; no reliable D call. In germline, CDR1 is WNHNN, CDR2 SYGVQD (reference sequence). The CDR3 has 12 residues. V was clipped by 0 bases and J by 8 bases, with 5 bases between them. Written as DNA, the CDR3 is TGCGCCAGCAGTGAGTCTGAGGATGAGCAGTTCTTC. The encoded protein is CASSESEDEQFF.

For the CDR3, the DNA is TGTGCCATCAGGGGGGACAGGGAACAGCCCCAGCATTTT. Protein sequence: CAIRGDREQPQHF. The chain has TRBV10-3 and TRBJ1-5, with TRBD1 matching over 9 bases. The CDR3 extends over 13 amino acids. CDR1 and CDR2 from the germline V gene are ENHRY and SYGVKD. With 6 bases clipped from V and 7 bases from J, the junction kept 4 bases outside the gene matches.

The chain combines TRBV4-2 with TRBJ1-4; the D gene is possibly TRBD1 (6 bases). This CDR3 is built from 16 residues. The germline gives CDR1 LGHNA, CDR2 YNFKEQ. V was trimmed by 2 bases and J by 7 bases, leaving 17 bases between them. The CDR3 loop is CASSQIGGTTSEKLFF. The CDR3 nucleotides read TGTGCCAGCAGCCAAATAGGGGGGACTACGAGTGAAAAACTGTTTTTT.

The chain is built from TRBV11-2 and TRBJ1-1, with 9 positions matching TRBD1. Germline V gene sequence: CDR1 SGHAT, CDR2 FQNNGV. Trimming at V came to 5 bases and at J to 5 bases, leaving 6 bases not matched to a gene. This CDR3 has 14 amino acids. The CDR3 region has the DNA TGTGCCAGCAGCAAACAGGGGGCTCGGACTGAAGCTTTCTTT. It specifies CASSKQGARTEAFF.

V usage is TRBV4-1 and J usage is TRBJ1-6, with 12 bases matching TRBD1. This CDR3 has 15 residues. With V trimmed by 5 bases and J by 10 bases, 6 bases remained unmatched. The germline V gene encodes CDR1 MGHRA and CDR2 YSYEKL. CDR3 coding DNA: TGCGCCAGCAGCTCCCGGGACAGGGGGCGATCACCCCTCCACTTT. This codes for CASSSRDRGRSPLHF.

The gene calls are TRBV2 and TRBJ2-5, with D perhaps matching TRBD1 (6 bases). The J call may be in error: the DNA end matches TRBJ2-7 better. This CDR3 is built from 14 residues. Germline CDR1 SNHLY, CDR2 FYNNEI. The CDR3 DNA sequence: TGTGCCAGCTGCCCCTCAGGGGCCCCCTACGAGCAGTACTTC. This gives the protein CASCPSGAPYEQYF.

The V call is TRBV9, the J call TRBJ1-5; no clear D. Germline lookup yields CDR1 SGDLS and CDR2 YYNGEE. The CDR3 length is 15 residues. The V and J ends lost 0 bases and 0 bases respectively, with 7 bases between them. The DNA for the CDR3 is TGTGCCAGCAGCGTAGAGCCATATAGCAATCAGCCCCAGCATTTT. This encodes CASSVEPYSNQPQHF.

The chain employs TRBV5-6 and TRBJ1-1; D gene ambiguous. Germline CDR1 reads SGHDT; CDR2 reads YYEEEE. There are 17 residues in the CDR3. The ends were cut back, 4 bases at V and 0 bases at J, with 19 bases in the middle. The CDR3 nucleotides read TGTGCCAGCAGCCTGAACCGGAGGACGGCCTTGAACACTGAAGCTTTCTTT. It yields the protein CASSLNRRTALNTEAFF.

This rearrangement joins TRBV2 to TRBJ1-3, with a weak D call TRBD1 (6 bases). Looked up from germline, CDR1 is SNHLY and CDR2 is FYNNEI. Trimming shortened V by 5 bases and J by 3 bases, and 14 bases separated the two germline ends. This CDR3 is built from 15 residues. DNA for the CDR3: TGTGCCAGCAGTCCTCGTGGGGGCCGTGGAAACACCATATATTTT. It is translated as CASSPRGGRGNTIYF.

The CDR3 here is CSVDREREAFF. The DNA of the CDR3 is TGCAGCGTTGACCGGGAGCGGGAGGCTTTCTTT. The V gene is TRBV29-1, the J gene TRBJ1-1; no firm D call. Germline CDR1 reads SQVTM; CDR2 reads ANQGSEA. Between the trimmed V and J ends, which lost 3 bases and 11 bases, there was a span of 13 bases. The CDR3 covers 11 residues.

CDR3 DNA: TGTGCCAGCAGCTTAGAGGGGGGGCCCTACAATGAGCAGTTCTTC. Protein sequence: CASSLEGGPYNEQFF. The V call is TRBV11-3, the J call TRBJ2-1; tentatively, D is TRBD2 (7 bases). The germline gives CDR1 SGHNT, CDR2 YENEEA. V lost 0 bases to trimming and J lost 2 bases, with 8 bases between them. CDR3 length equals 15 residues.